A single sample gave rise to the 29 T cell receptor beta chains below, sequenced in a study of blood T cell repertoires in COVID-19. Some clones are missing from TCRdb's copy, which holds only in-frame ones; the method was immunoSEQ multiplex PCR. In the table there are roughly 430,000 clones, around 90% of which are singletons. The sample comprised PBMCs or T cells enriched from blood (not recorded which). The receptors shown here come from a woman between 40 and 50 years old with acute COVID-19.

This rearrangement joins TRBV21-1 to TRBJ1-5. TRBV21-1 is designated a pseudogene. The CDR3 has 15 amino acids. CDR3 loop: CASSDLTRISQPQHF. The CDR3 coding sequence is TGTGCCAGCAGCGACCTCACACGGATTAGCCAGCCCCAGCATTTT.

The chain links TRBV11-3 to TRBJ2-7, with no clear D. CDR3 length: 14 amino acids. Deletions cut 5 bases from V and 6 bases from J, with 17 bases between. Looked up from germline, CDR1 is SGHNT and CDR2 is YENEEA. The CDR3: CASSKRPTDSEQYF. The CDR3 DNA sequence: TGTGCCAGCAGCAAACGACCTACAGATTCCGAGCAGTACTTC. Supplemented by reference TRBV11-3 and TRBJ2-7, the full variable domain reads EAGVVQSPRYKIIEKKQPVAFWCNPISGHNTLYWYLQNLGQGPELLIRYENEEAVDDSQLPKDRFSAERLKGVDSTLKIQPAELGDSAVYLCASSKRPTDSEQYFGPGTRLTVT.

This chain connects TRBV5-1 to TRBJ2-5; 8 positions match TRBD1. The V segment lost 5 bases and the J segment 5 bases; nucleotides outside the gene matches: 11. The CDR3 runs 15 residues. Germline assignment: CDR1 SGHRS and CDR2 YFSETQ. The CDR3 region is CASSDGQGAFETQYF. CDR3 nucleotides: TGCGCCAGCAGTGATGGGCAGGGGGCATTCGAGACCCAGTACTTC.

This sequence joins TRBV27 and TRBJ2-1, with D unclear. V was clipped by 2 bases and J by 3 bases, with 5 bases between them. CDR1 is MNHEY and CDR2 is SMNVEV in the germline V gene (reference sequence). The CDR3 covers 13 residues. CDR3 nucleotides: TGTGCCAGCAGTTTACAGAACTACAATGAGCAGTTCTTC. Protein product: CASSLQNYNEQFF.

The chain uses TRBV12-3 or TRBV12-4 and TRBJ1-1; D not resolved. V was trimmed by 2 bases and J by 10 bases, leaving 8 bases between them. The CDR3 covers 11 residues. This chain's CDR3 is CASSLRGVAFF. As DNA, the CDR3 is TGTGCCAGCAGTTTACGTGGAGTAGCTTTCTTT.

The J gene is TRBJ1-1, the V gene TRBV3-1 (or the pseudogene TRBV3-2); maybe TRBD1 (6 bases). Trimming left V 0 bases short and J 2 bases short, with 10 bases between. Germline V gives CDR1 LGHDT, CDR2 YNNKEL (reference sequence). The CDR3 has 15 residues. DNA for the CDR3: TGTGCCAGCAGCCAAGAGAACAGGGCAAACACTGAAGCTTTCTTT. It codes for CASSQENRANTEAFF.

This clone was seen more than once but under ten times. The chain couples TRBV9 to TRBJ1-2; D ambiguous. Germline values: CDR1 SGDLS, CDR2 YYNGEE. CDR3 length: 12 residues. V lost 3 bases and J lost 6, with 9 bases in between. CDR3 amino acids: CASSAAGNGYTF. The CDR3 nucleotides read TGTGCCAGCAGCGCGGCGGGGAATGGCTACACCTTC.

The V and J genes are TRBV29-1 and TRBJ1-2, with D possibly matching TRBD1 (5 bases). This CDR3 has 13 amino acids. Germline values: CDR1 SQVTM, CDR2 ANQGSEA. The V gene lost 5 bases and the J gene lost 8 bases, with 18 bases spanning the gap. The CDR3 spells CSVSPGLASGYTF. CDR3 sequence (DNA): TGCAGCGTTTCCCCGGGACTCGCTAGCGGCTACACCTTC.

This clone was recorded only once. The rearrangement links TRBV12-3 or TRBV12-4 to TRBJ1-1; the D gene is possibly TRBD1 (6 bases). Trimming pared 3 bases from V and 5 bases from J, leaving 10 bases between. The CDR3 length is 13 residues. Here the CDR3 reads CASSFNGQTEAFF. The CDR3 DNA sequence: TGTGCCAGCAGTTTTAATGGACAGACTGAAGCTTTCTTT.

The genes are TRBV5-4 and TRBJ1-2, with a tentative D call TRBD1 (6 bases). This CDR3 has 15 amino acids. The V gene's germline CDR1 is SGHNT and CDR2 YYREEE (reference sequence). The V gene lost 3 bases and the J gene lost 0 bases, with 12 bases spanning the gap. CDR3 in amino acids: CASSSRDRPNYGYTF. In DNA, the CDR3 is TGTGCCAGCAGCTCACGCGACAGGCCTAACTATGGCTACACCTTC.

The gene calls are TRBV6-5 and TRBJ1-6; D might be TRBD1 (6 bases). CDR1 MNHEY and CDR2 SVGAGI come from the germline V gene. The germline V and J ends were trimmed by 4 bases and 10 bases, with 17 bases remaining between them. The CDR3 length is 15 residues. CDR3 residues: CASSFTRQVGSPLHF. The CDR3 nucleotides are TGTGCCAGCAGTTTCACCCGACAGGTGGGATCACCCCTCCACTTT.

The chain combines TRBV27 with TRBJ1-2, with TRBD1 identical over 8 bases. The ends lost 4 bases at V and 3 bases at J; junction bases unmatched: 4. This CDR3 comprises 14 residues. Germline-derived CDR1 and CDR2 are MNHEY and SMNVEV (reference sequence). The CDR3 sequence is CASSWTGSDYGYTF. CDR3 in DNA: TGTGCCAGCAGTTGGACAGGGTCGGACTATGGCTACACCTTC.

This chain uses TRBV30 with TRBJ1-6, with TRBD1 as a possible D gene (5 bases). This CDR3 contains 14 residues. V was clipped by 1 base and J by 7 bases, with 11 bases between them. The V gene's germline CDR1 is GTSNPN and CDR2 SVGIG (reference sequence). The CDR3 reads CAWSAGLSNSPLHF. In DNA form, the CDR3 reads TGTGCCTGGAGTGCGGGACTGTCAAATTCACCCCTCCACTTT.

The CDR3, as DNA: TGTGCCAGCAGAGGAATGGCAGGAAATAGCAATCAGCCCCAGCATTTT. Amino acid sequence: CASRGMAGNSNQPQHF. The chain couples TRBV2 to TRBJ1-5; D ambiguous. Germline values: CDR1 SNHLY, CDR2 FYNNEI. V shed 6 bases and J shed 0 bases, with 15 bases lying between them. CDR3 length: 16 residues.

The rearrangement joins TRBV7-9 to TRBJ2-4, with 7 nucleotides matching TRBD1. Germline assignment: CDR1 SEHNR and CDR2 FQNEAQ (reference sequence). V shed 0 bases and J 2 bases; nucleotides not matched to a gene: 4. This CDR3 is built from 16 residues. In nucleotides, the CDR3 is TGTGCCAGCAGCTTAGCAGGGACAGCCTCCAAAAACATTCAGTACTTC. It codes for CASSLAGTASKNIQYF.

V is TRBV6-1 and J is TRBJ1-6; perhaps TRBD1 as D (6 bases). The germline V gene has CDR1 MNHNS and CDR2 SASEGT. The CDR3 runs to 15 residues. Trimming cost V 0 bases and J 7 bases, with 10 bases left between them. The CDR3 coding sequence is TGTGCCAGCAGTGAAGCGTGGACAGCCAATTCACCCCTCCACTTT. Translation gives CASSEAWTANSPLHF.

The V call is TRBV7-9, the J call TRBJ2-3; D call uncertain. Germline V lookup: CDR1 SEHNR, CDR2 FQNEAQ (reference sequence). CDR3 length: 11 residues. The ends were cut back, 8 bases at V and 2 bases at J, with 5 bases in the middle. The CDR3 bases are TGTGCCAGCGAACACACAGATACGCAGTATTTT. Protein product: CASEHTDTQYF.

This clone occurred a few times. The J gene is TRBJ2-3, the V gene TRBV12-3 or TRBV12-4; D is ambiguous. Trimming removed 3 bases from V and 0 bases from J, with 4 bases in between. The CDR3 length is 13 residues. CDR3 amino acids: CASSLASTDTQYF. The CDR3 DNA follows: TGTGCCAGCAGTTTGGCTAGCACAGATACGCAGTATTTT.

The chain employs TRBV5-1 and TRBJ1-2; TRBD1 matches at 8 bases. Germline values: CDR1 SGHRS, CDR2 YFSETQ. J was trimmed by 4 bases and V by 2 bases; bases with no gene match: 7. The CDR3 sequence is 15 residues long. CDR3 sequence reads: CASSFPQGEAYGYTF. Here the CDR3 DNA reads TGCGCCAGCAGCTTCCCACAGGGGGAGGCCTATGGCTACACCTTC.

The table lists this clone with a few counts. The chain combines TRBV6-1 with TRBJ2-7; TRBD2 agrees at 8 bases. This CDR3 contains 14 residues. Unmatched junction bases numbered 4, after V lost 3 bases and J lost 3 bases. The germline gives CDR1 MNHNS, CDR2 SASEGT. CDR3 DNA: TGTGCCAGCAGTGAGGCGGGACTAGGCTACGAGCAGTACTTC. It encodes CASSEAGLGYEQYF.

CDR3 coding DNA: TGTGCCAGCAGCCAAGATCCAACCGGGACAGGGCAGGGCTATGGCTACACCTTC. This translates into CASSQDPTGTGQGYGYTF. The rearrangement joins TRBV4-2 to TRBJ1-2; TRBD1 agrees at 9 bases. CDR3 length equals 18 residues. Per germline, CDR1 LGHNA and CDR2 YNFKEQ. J gave up 4 bases and V 0 bases, and 12 bases lay outside the gene matches.

Concerning this clone: A read error may produce the germline difference seen at one junction end. The CDR3 here is CASSLTSGVNF. In DNA, the CDR3 is TGTGCCAGCAGCCTAACTAGCGGGGTGAACTTT. The gene calls are TRBV11-2 and TRBJ2-3, with 10 positions matching TRBD2. From germline, CDR1 is SGHAT and CDR2 FQNNGV. The CDR3 consists of 11 residues.

The count of this clone is one. The rearrangement joins TRBV7-9 to TRBJ1-4; D is possibly TRBD1 (6 bases). V lost 6 bases and J lost 4, with 12 bases in between. The V gene's germline CDR1 is SEHNR and CDR2 FQNEAQ (reference sequence). The CDR3 is 14 residues long. The CDR3 sequence: CASRKGGDNEKLFF. CDR3 sequence (DNA): TGTGCCAGCAGAAAAGGGGGGGATAATGAAAAACTGTTTTTT.

A few counts support this clone. The chain couples TRBV9 to TRBJ1-2, with 8 bases lining up with TRBD1. This CDR3 contains 14 residues. The V and J ends lost 3 bases and 5 bases, in that order; junction bases with no gene match: 6. The germline gives CDR1 SGDLS, CDR2 YYNGEE. This CDR3 reads CASSANTGGYGYTF. As DNA, the CDR3 is TGTGCCAGCAGCGCAAATACAGGGGGGTATGGCTACACCTTC.

CDR3 protein: CASSLRRENTEAFF. The CDR3 DNA follows: TGTGCCAGCAGTTTACGGCGGGAGAACACTGAAGCTTTCTTT. This chain connects TRBV28 to TRBJ1-1; D call uncertain. The CDR3 runs to 14 residues. Trimming cost V 2 bases and J 1 base, with 8 bases left between them. Per germline, CDR1 MDHEN and CDR2 SYDVKM.

V gene TRBV9 combines with J gene TRBJ2-3; the match to TRBD2 covers 11 bases. The CDR3 extends over 16 amino acids. The germline V gene has CDR1 SGDLS and CDR2 YYNGEE. Trimming took 4 bases from V and 4 from J; bases not matched to a gene: 8. The CDR3 protein is CASSISGGAGADTQYF. In nucleotides, the CDR3 is TGTGCCAGCAGCATTAGCGGGGGGGCAGGCGCAGATACGCAGTATTTT.

The rearrangement uses TRBV9 and TRBJ2-7, with D maybe TRBD1 (5 bases). Germline lookup yields CDR1 SGDLS and CDR2 YYNGEE. This CDR3 comprises 12 residues. V lost 4 bases to trimming and J lost 7 bases, with 12 bases between them. CDR3 DNA: TGTGCCAGCAGCCCACAGAAGGGGGAGCAGTACTTC. It yields the protein CASSPQKGEQYF.

The chain combines TRBV18 with TRBJ1-2; no clear D. The CDR3 consists of 17 residues. The germline CDR1 and CDR2 sequences are KGHSH and LQKENI. With 1 base removed from V and 2 bases from J, the gap between germline ends came to 17 bases. CDR3 sequence: CASSPQKSPGLNYGYTF. The CDR3 DNA reads TGTGCCAGCTCACCACAAAAAAGCCCAGGTTTAAACTATGGCTACACCTTC.

J is TRBJ1-2 and V is TRBV2, with 7 bases lining up with TRBD1. Germline loops: CDR1 SNHLY, CDR2 FYNNEI. J was trimmed by 4 bases and V by 6 bases; bases with no gene match: 8. The CDR3 has 14 residues. Here the CDR3 reads CASSQNRDSYGYTF. The CDR3 bases are TGTGCCAGCAGCCAGAACAGGGACAGCTATGGCTACACCTTC. Full variable domain (missing parts from reference TRBV2 and TRBJ1-2): EPEVTQTPSHQVTQMGQEVILRCVPISNHLYFYWYRQILGQKVEFLVSFYNNEISEKSEIFDDQFSVERPDGSNFTLKIRSTKLEDSAMYFCASSQNRDSYGYTFGSGTRLTVV.